This T cell receptor (beta chain) appears in the sequencing data of a study of shared clonotypes between healthy human individuals. Germline CDR1 reads SNHLY; CDR2 reads FYNNEI. The CDR3 extends over 12 amino acids. V shed 8 bases and J shed 4 bases, with 10 bases lying between them. The donors, all of them Caucasian adults, lived in Nashville, Tennessee. In the original analysis: For the immunoSEQ data, sequences were junction-only without quality scores, so filtering differed. Method: immunoSEQ multiplex PCR; TCRdb's copy keeps in-frame clones and lacks some. The DNA was the basis for D and trimming; V, J and clone size are from that table. The data hold about half a million clones, with 75% to 85% observed a single time.

The specimen was PBMCs. The TCR was taken from a woman in her forties in good health. Some clones in this sample may be carry-over from other donors' samples. The chain is built from TRBV2 and TRBJ2-3; D is perhaps TRBD1 or TRBD2 (5 bases each). The CDR3: CASGTVADTQYF. The CDR3 DNA sequence: TGTGCCAGCGGGACGGTGGCAGATACGCAGTATTTT.